This passage covers 30 T cell receptor beta chains from one sample sequenced in a study of T cell repertoires in cytomegalovirus infection. MiXCR, applied by TCRdb to the reads, yields one record per CDR3 protein. The repertoire holds around 490,000 distinct CDR3 sequences, approximately 25% seen once, with about 13% in the top ten. Sequencing was performed on PBMCs. The receptors shown here come from a human donor in good health (CMV status not recorded). Some clones in this sample may be carry-over from other donors' samples.

This clonotype was detected only a few times. CDR3 in amino acids: CASSAGGTNEQYV. CDR3 DNA sequence: TGCGCCAGCAGTGCCGGGGGTACAAACGAGCAGTACGTC. The chain carries TRBV10-2 and TRBJ2-7; perhaps TRBD2 as D (6 bases). The V gene's germline CDR1 is WSHSY and CDR2 SAAADI. V shed 4 bases and J shed 5 bases, with 12 bases lying between them. The CDR3 loop spans 13 amino acids.

This clonotype was observed a few times. V is TRBV20-1 and J is TRBJ2-7; 10 nucleotides agree with TRBD2. Trimming took 7 bases from V and 2 from J; bases not matched to a gene: 2. Germline-derived CDR1 and CDR2 are DFQATT and SNEGSKA (reference sequence). This CDR3 has 12 amino acids. The CDR3 bases are TGCAGTGTAACTAGCGGGACCTACGAGCAGTACTTC. Amino acid sequence: CSVTSGTYEQYF.

This rearrangement joins TRBV10-3 to TRBJ2-7; 8 nucleotides agree with TRBD2. Germline CDR1 is ENHRY and CDR2 is SYGVKD. This CDR3 is built from 15 residues. V dropped 3 bases and J dropped 5; count of bases not matched to a gene: 9. The CDR3, as DNA: TGTGCCATCAGTGACTACATTAGCGGGAACCACGAGCAGTACTTC. Amino acids: CAISDYISGNHEQYF.

The V gene is TRBV7-2, the J gene TRBJ2-7; D gene unclear. The V gene's germline CDR1 is SGHTA and CDR2 FQGNSA. With 3 bases removed from V and 3 bases from J, the gap between germline ends came to 9 bases. CDR3 length: 13 amino acids. CDR3 in amino acids: CASSFSWDYEQYF. The CDR3 region has the DNA TGTGCCAGCAGCTTTTCCTGGGACTACGAGCAGTACTTC.

The chain combines TRBV9 with TRBJ2-3; D remains ambiguous. The CDR3 is made up of 14 amino acids. Deletions cut 0 bases from V and 0 bases from J, with 5 bases between. Germline V lookup: CDR1 SGDLS, CDR2 YYNGEE. The DNA of the CDR3 is TGTGCCAGCAGCGTAGAACAGAGCACAGATACGCAGTATTTT. It encodes CASSVEQSTDTQYF.

This clonotype was observed a handful of times. The chain links TRBV7-3 to TRBJ2-6, with TRBD1 matching over 8 bases. The length of the CDR3 is 17 residues. Germline loops: CDR1 SGHTA, CDR2 FQGTGA. Trimming cost V 5 bases and J 2 bases; bases outside gene matches: 8. The DNA for the CDR3 is TGTGCCAGCAGCGCCCTGGACAGGGTTCCTGGGGCCAACGTCCTGACTTTC. It codes for CASSALDRVPGANVLTF. Using reference TRBV7-3 and TRBJ2-6 for the parts outside the CDR3, the full variable domain is GAGVSQTPSNKVTEKGKYVELRCDPISGHTALYWYRQSLGQGPEFLIYFQGTGAADDSGLPNDRFFAVRPEGSVSTLKIQRTERGDSAVYLCASSALDRVPGANVLTFGAGSRLTVL.

The V gene is TRBV10-3, the J gene TRBJ1-2; D possibly corresponds to TRBD1 (5 bases). From germline, CDR1 is ENHRY and CDR2 SYGVKD. CDR3 length: 15 residues. Trimming took off 0 bases at V and 4 bases at J, with 12 bases between the two ends. CDR3 protein: CAISESQGYTYGYTF. The CDR3 nucleotides read TGTGCCATCAGTGAGTCCCAGGGTTATACCTATGGCTACACCTTC.

This clonotype appeared many times. The genes are TRBV7-2 and TRBJ2-3, with D possibly TRBD2 on 5 matching bases. Deletions cut 3 bases from V and 2 bases from J, with 9 bases between. The CDR3 runs to 14 residues. CDR1 SGHTA and CDR2 FQGNSA come from the germline V gene. The DNA of the CDR3 is TGTGCCAGCAGCTTGGAGGAACTCACAGATACGCAGTATTTT. It yields the protein CASSLEELTDTQYF.

The genes are TRBV7-9 and TRBJ2-5; tentatively, D is TRBD2 (5 bases). Trimming stripped 1 base from V and 5 bases from J, with 14 bases between. The length of the CDR3 is 15 residues. Germline loops: CDR1 SEHNR, CDR2 FQNEAQ (reference sequence). This CDR3 reads CASSLDVWRGETQYF. CDR3 DNA sequence: TGTGCCAGCAGCTTAGATGTCTGGCGCGGGGAGACCCAGTACTTC.

This clonotype occurred many times. The V gene is TRBV7-8, the J gene TRBJ2-3; TRBD2 might be the D (5 bases). CDR1 is SGHVS, CDR2 FQNEAQ, per germline. The V and J ends lost 3 bases and 2 bases respectively, with 9 bases between them. The CDR3 has 14 residues. The CDR3: CASSFSANTDTQYF. The CDR3 nucleotides are TGTGCCAGCAGCTTTAGCGCAAACACAGATACGCAGTATTTT.

The chain is built from TRBV28 and TRBJ1-6; no firm D call. The germline gives CDR1 MDHEN, CDR2 SYDVKM. With 4 bases removed from V and 5 bases from J, the gap between germline ends came to 21 bases. This CDR3 has 18 residues. The CDR3, as DNA: TGTGCCAGCAGTTCCGTCATGACGGGGAAACCAAATAATTCACCCCTCCACTTT. The encoded protein is CASSSVMTGKPNNSPLHF.

The chain employs TRBV2 and TRBJ2-5; no firm D call. Between the trimmed V and J ends, which lost 4 bases and 4 bases, there was a span of 16 bases. Germline CDR1 is SNHLY and CDR2 is FYNNEI. The CDR3 runs to 15 residues. The CDR3 loop is CASSVYVVGRETQYF. In DNA, the CDR3 is TGTGCCAGCAGTGTTTATGTGGTCGGAAGAGAGACCCAGTACTTC.

This clonotype was recorded many times. The chain has TRBV7-2 and TRBJ1-2; 10 positions agree with TRBD1. The CDR3 spans 17 residues. With 5 bases clipped from V and 4 bases from J, the junction kept 13 bases outside the gene matches. Germline CDR1 and CDR2: SGHTA and FQGNSA. This chain's CDR3 is CASSHPGRTGGTYGYTF. CDR3 coding DNA: TGTGCCAGCAGCCACCCAGGGCGGACAGGGGGGACCTATGGCTACACCTTC.

This clonotype was seen only a few times. The chain links TRBV14 to TRBJ2-1, with 12 positions matching TRBD2. Germline assignment: CDR1 SGHDN and CDR2 FVKESK. After removal of 0 bases from V and 7 bases from J, the junction contained 4 bases not matched to a gene. The length of the CDR3 is 16 residues. CDR3 protein: CASSQDRTSGINEQFF. CDR3 coding DNA: TGTGCCAGCAGCCAAGATCGGACTAGCGGGATTAATGAGCAGTTCTTC.

This clonotype has a count of ten or more. The V call is TRBV7-9, the J call TRBJ1-1; maybe TRBD1 (5 bases). The V gene's germline CDR1 is SEHNR and CDR2 FQNEAQ (reference sequence). The CDR3 sequence is 14 residues long. The ends were cut back, 6 bases at V and 1 base at J, with 12 bases in the middle. For the CDR3, the DNA is TGTGCCAGCAGGACCGGGACGGCGAACACTGAAGCTTTCTTT. Protein sequence: CASRTGTANTEAFF.

V usage is TRBV19 and J usage is TRBJ2-7, with 9 nucleotides matching TRBD1. The length of the CDR3 is 17 residues. Looked up from germline, CDR1 is LNHDA and CDR2 is SQIVND (reference sequence). V lost 3 bases and J lost 4; bases outside the gene matches: 13. The CDR3 bases are TGTGCCAGTAGTATTGGGACAGGGCAATCGGGAAGGTACGAGCAGTACTTC. The encoded protein is CASSIGTGQSGRYEQYF.

The chain has TRBV19 and TRBJ1-1; TRBD1 matches 10 bases. Germline V CDR1 and CDR2: LNHDA, SQIVND (reference sequence). V shed 6 bases and J 6 bases; nucleotides not matched to a gene: 10. The CDR3 totals 15 residues. In DNA form, the CDR3 reads TGTGCCAGTAGATGGGGGACAGGGGAGGGGGCTGAAGCTTTCTTT. It specifies CASRWGTGEGAEAFF.

This chain uses TRBV6-2 or TRBV6-3 with TRBJ1-5; maybe TRBD1 (5 bases). The V and J ends lost 2 bases and 6 bases respectively, with 8 bases between them. This CDR3 region has 13 residues. The germline gives CDR1 MNHEY, CDR2 SVGEGT. For the CDR3, the DNA is TGTGCCAGCAGTTACGGCAGGGTTCAGCCCCAGCATTTT. Translation gives CASSYGRVQPQHF.

Comment on this clonotype: A read error may be the cause here, since a much bigger clone is one base away. This rearrangement joins TRBV7-2 to TRBJ2-1; the D gene is possibly TRBD1 (6 bases). This CDR3 contains 15 residues. In germline, CDR1 is SGHTA, CDR2 FQGNSA. V lost 5 bases and J 2 bases, leaving 13 bases between the germline ends. The CDR3 region is CASSQDSGAYNEQFF. In nucleotides, the CDR3 is TGTGCCAGCAGCCAGGACAGTGGGGCCTACAATGAGCAGTTCTTC.

In its sample, this clonotype was seen many times. This chain joins TRBV7-9 and TRBJ2-2; D not resolved. Per the germline V gene, CDR1 is SEHNR and CDR2 is FQNEAQ (reference sequence). Trimming took 2 bases from V and 2 from J, leaving 3 bases between them. The CDR3 totals 13 residues. The chain's CDR3 is CASSLSNTGELFF. In DNA form, the CDR3 reads TGTGCCAGCAGCTTAAGTAACACCGGGGAGCTGTTTTTT. Looking up the rest from reference TRBV7-9 and TRBJ2-2 gives the full variable domain: DTGVSQNPRHKITKRGQNVTFRCDPISEHNRLYWYRQTLGQGPEFLTYFQNEAQLEKSRLLSDRFSAERPKGSFSTLEIQRTEQGDSAMYLCASSLSNTGELFFGEGSRLTVL.

The rearrangement links TRBV7-3 to TRBJ2-2; 9 bases agree with TRBD1. The CDR3 runs to 15 residues. V lost 5 bases to trimming and J lost 10 bases; unmatched junction nucleotides: 11. CDR1 is SGHTA and CDR2 is FQGTGA in the germline V gene. The CDR3 coding sequence is TGTGCCAGCAGCGAAATGGGACAGGGCAGCGCGGAGCTGTTTTTT. It is translated as CASSEMGQGSAELFF.

The CDR3 protein is CATSRVMAGGDTQYF. Here the CDR3 DNA reads TGTGCCACCAGCAGAGTGATGGCTGGAGGGGATACGCAGTATTTT. The chain links TRBV15 to TRBJ2-3; D is perhaps TRBD2 (6 bases). V lost 1 base and J lost 6, with 14 bases in between. CDR1 and CDR2 (germline): LNHNV, YYDKDF (reference sequence). CDR3 size: 15 residues.

This rearrangement joins TRBV18 to TRBJ1-2; a possible D gene is TRBD1 (5 bases). Germline lookup yields CDR1 KGHSH and CDR2 LQKENI. The CDR3 loop spans 13 amino acids. The V gene lost 1 base and the J gene lost 8 bases, with 11 bases spanning the gap. CDR3 loop: CASSPQGMEGYTF. CDR3 DNA: TGTGCCAGCTCACCACAGGGGATGGAGGGCTACACCTTC.

J is TRBJ2-2 and V is TRBV2; D uncertain. The CDR3 runs to 16 residues. Trimming left V 3 bases short and J 5 bases short, with 16 bases between. The germline CDR1 and CDR2 sequences are SNHLY and FYNNEI. The CDR3 protein is CASSDPGLGGTGELFF. The CDR3 region has the DNA TGTGCCAGCAGTGACCCTGGCCTGGGCGGAACCGGGGAGCTGTTTTTT.

The chain joins TRBV7-2 to TRBJ2-3; D remains ambiguous. Germline V gene lookup returns CDR1 SGHTA and CDR2 FQGNSA. V was pared by 1 base and J by 6 bases, with 8 bases between. The CDR3 covers 13 residues. The CDR3: CASSLVGVDTQYF. CDR3 DNA sequence: TGTGCCAGCAGCTTAGTTGGGGTGGATACGCAGTATTTT.

The chain carries TRBV24-1 and TRBJ2-1; weak D call: TRBD1 (5 bases). The ends were cut back, 5 bases at V and 16 bases at J, with 17 bases in the middle. The CDR3 extends over 12 amino acids. Germline CDR1 is KGHDR and CDR2 is SFDVKD. The CDR3: CATSVQGESRFF. CDR3 DNA sequence: TGTGCCACCAGTGTCCAGGGTGAAAGTCGATTCTTC.

The chain recombines TRBV7-8 with TRBJ1-1; unclear D gene. Germline CDR1 is SGHVS and CDR2 is FQNEAQ. CDR3 length: 14 residues. V was trimmed by 5 bases and J by 0 bases, leaving 10 bases between them. The CDR3 DNA is TGTGCCAGCAGCCAGCGTTTACTGAACACTGAAGCTTTCTTT. Translating it yields CASSQRLLNTEAFF.

The chain joins TRBV27 to TRBJ2-1, with 10 bases matching TRBD2. Germline lookup yields CDR1 MNHEY and CDR2 SMNVEV (reference sequence). This CDR3 is 13 amino acids long. V gave up 7 bases and J gave up 9 bases; unmatched junction bases: 6. The CDR3 nucleotides read TGTGCCAGCACAGCGGGAGGGCTCGGTGAGCAGTTCTTC. Its protein is CASTAGGLGEQFF.

This clonotype came up many times. This chain links TRBV19 with TRBJ2-2, with 8 bases that match TRBD1. Germline V gives CDR1 LNHDA, CDR2 SQIVND (reference sequence). This CDR3 comprises 14 residues. Trimming took 6 bases from V and 6 from J; bases not matched to a gene: 6. CDR3 sequence reads: CASSTDRVAGELFF. CDR3 sequence (DNA): TGTGCCAGTAGCACGGACAGGGTGGCCGGGGAGCTGTTTTTT.

The V gene is TRBV7-8, the J gene TRBJ1-5; weak D call: TRBD1 (5 bases). The CDR3 is 16 residues long. Trimming removed 3 bases from V and 4 bases from J, with 16 bases in between. Germline CDR1 reads SGHVS; CDR2 reads FQNEAQ. In DNA, the CDR3 is TGTGCCAGCAGCTTGTTGACCCGGGGGGTAAATCAGCCCCAGCATTTT. Translating it yields CASSLLTRGVNQPQHF.